These 17 T cell receptor beta chains were all obtained from the same sample, sequenced in a study of blood T cell repertoires in COVID-19. Assay: immunoSEQ multiplex PCR; the TCRdb copy retains only in-frame clones and omits some. Among about 85,000 clones listed, 85% to 90% were seen once. The specimen sequenced was peripheral blood. Every receptor here comes from a woman older than 75 with active or convalescent COVID-19.

The chain recombines TRBV5-1 with TRBJ2-7, with D uncertain. Trimming took 0 bases from V and 6 from J, leaving 13 bases between them. The CDR3 length is 14 residues. Germline CDR1 SGHRS, CDR2 YFSETQ. The CDR3 reads CASSLDPRPSEQYF. Written as DNA, the CDR3 is TGCGCCAGCAGCTTGGACCCCAGGCCCTCCGAGCAGTACTTC.

This clone was detected only a few times. The chain joins TRBV5-1 to TRBJ2-3; 8 bases agree with TRBD2. CDR3 length equals 16 residues. V was clipped by 2 bases and J by 4 bases; unmatched bases: 9. Germline CDR1 is SGHRS and CDR2 is YFSETQ. CDR3 loop: CASSFGSGSRADTQYF. CDR3 in DNA: TGCGCCAGCAGCTTTGGCAGCGGGAGTCGTGCAGATACGCAGTATTTT.

The rearrangement links TRBV2 to TRBJ1-2, with no clear D. This CDR3 has 12 residues. V was trimmed by 7 bases and J by 7 bases, leaving 13 bases between them. Germline CDR1 and CDR2: SNHLY and FYNNEI. Here the CDR3 reads CASTPGLSGYTF. DNA for the CDR3: TGTGCCAGCACCCCAGGACTCTCTGGCTACACCTTC.

This sequence joins TRBV24-1 and TRBJ1-2, with D possibly matching TRBD1 (5 bases). Germline values: CDR1 KGHDR, CDR2 SFDVKD. The V gene lost 2 bases and the J gene lost 4 bases, with 13 bases spanning the gap. The CDR3 length is 15 residues. The CDR3 is CATSDSTGNIYGYTF. The CDR3 DNA sequence: TGTGCCACCAGTGATTCTACAGGTAATATCTATGGCTACACCTTC.

The rearrangement links TRBV5-1 to TRBJ1-2, with TRBD1 as a possible D gene (6 bases). Trimming pared 1 base from V and 5 bases from J, leaving 12 bases between. The germline gives CDR1 SGHRS, CDR2 YFSETQ. The CDR3 spans 14 residues. The CDR3 is CASSLTQGIYGYTF. CDR3 coding DNA: TGCGCCAGCAGCTTGACGCAGGGGATTTATGGCTACACCTTC.

The genes are TRBV5-8 and TRBJ2-2; TRBD1 matches 8 bases. In germline, CDR1 is SGHTS, CDR2 YDEGEE. This CDR3 spans 15 amino acids. J lost 4 bases, V lost 5 bases, and 7 bases had no gene match. The CDR3 DNA follows: TGTGCCAGCAGAAAACAGGGGGTTGGCACCGGGGAGCTGTTTTTT. Its translation: CASRKQGVGTGELFF.

The chain is built from TRBV23-1 and TRBJ1-1; 10 bases match TRBD1. TRBV23-1 falls under the ORF class, with uncertain function. Germline trimming cut 0 bases from V and 8 bases from J; bases unmatched to any gene: 6. The CDR3 is 15 residues long. The CDR3 nucleotides read TGCGCCAGCAGTCAATCCTCGACAGGGGGCGGGGAAGCTTTCTTT. Translated: CASSQSSTGGGEAFF.

This sequence joins TRBV19 and TRBJ1-5; D is unclear. Germline V gene sequence: CDR1 LNHDA, CDR2 SQIVND (reference sequence). V dropped 5 bases and J dropped 7 bases, with 12 bases sitting between them. The CDR3 contains 13 residues. The CDR3 protein is CASSLASIQPQHF. CDR3 bases: TGTGCCAGTAGTTTGGCAAGTATCCAGCCCCAGCATTTT.

In regard to this clone: Within the sample, other DNA sequences also encode this same CDR3. The CDR3 DNA follows: TGTGCCAGTAGTATAGATCGAGCTAGCGAGCAGTACTTC. This encodes CASSIDRASEQYF. The J gene is TRBJ2-7, the V gene TRBV19; D gene uncertain. Germline V gene lookup returns CDR1 LNHDA and CDR2 SQIVND (reference sequence). Trimming shortened V by 0 bases and J by 6 bases, and 9 bases separated the two germline ends. The CDR3 loop spans 13 amino acids.

The V gene is TRBV19, the J gene TRBJ2-3; 10 nucleotides line up with TRBD1. Germline V CDR1 and CDR2: LNHDA, SQIVND (reference sequence). CDR3 length: 16 residues. The trim removed 2 bases at V and 3 bases at J, leaving 5 bases unmatched. CDR3 DNA: TGTGCCAGTAGTATACGACAGGGGGCTTCAACAGATACGCAGTATTTT. This codes for CASSIRQGASTDTQYF.

The chain carries TRBV5-4 and TRBJ2-3; TRBD2 is a possible D gene (5 bases). V gave up 4 bases and J gave up 0 bases, with 15 bases separating them. Germline V gene sequence: CDR1 SGHNT, CDR2 YYREEE (reference sequence). There are 16 residues in the CDR3. CDR3 bases: TGTGCCAGCAGCCCCGGGAAGGGTCGAAGCACAGATACGCAGTATTTT. Translated, it gives CASSPGKGRSTDTQYF. Drawing the rest from reference TRBV5-4 and TRBJ2-3, the complete variable domain is ETGVTQSPTHLIKTRGQQVTLRCSSQSGHNTVSWYQQALGQGPQFIFQYYREEENGRGNFPPRFSGLQFPNYSSELNVNALELDDSALYLCASSPGKGRSTDTQYFGPGTRLTVL.

The chain combines TRBV28 with TRBJ1-4; 8 nucleotides match TRBD1. The V gene end was trimmed by 4 bases and the J gene end by 5 bases; junction bases not matched to a gene: 6. There are 15 residues in the CDR3. CDR1 and CDR2 from the germline V gene are MDHEN and SYDVKM. The CDR3 reads CASSYRTGLNEKLFF. The CDR3 DNA follows: TGTGCCAGCAGTTATCGGACAGGGCTCAATGAAAAACTGTTTTTT.

V is TRBV7-2 and J is TRBJ2-2, with 7 bases aligning to TRBD1. This CDR3 is 15 amino acids long. With 7 bases clipped from V and 7 bases from J, the junction kept 12 bases outside the gene matches. From germline, CDR1 is SGHTA and CDR2 FQGNSA. Here the CDR3 reads CASTPNRGYGGELFF. CDR3 coding DNA: TGTGCCAGCACCCCGAACAGGGGTTATGGCGGGGAGCTGTTTTTT.

The CDR3 loop reads CASSPGRTYNEQFF. DNA for the CDR3: TGTGCCAGTAGTCCGGGAAGGACCTACAATGAGCAGTTCTTC. This chain joins TRBV19 and TRBJ2-1; D may be TRBD2 (5 bases). The length of the CDR3 is 14 residues. Germline V gene sequence: CDR1 LNHDA, CDR2 SQIVND (reference sequence). V was shortened by 5 bases and J by 2 bases, with 10 bases between the two germline ends.

The CDR3 reads CASSVGQGYYTF. DNA for the CDR3: TGTGCCAGTAGTGTCGGACAGGGTTATTACACCTTC. The chain is built from TRBV19 and TRBJ1-2, with 8 bases matching TRBD1. The CDR3 is made up of 12 amino acids. Trimming at V came to 5 bases and at J to 11 bases, leaving 7 bases not matched to a gene. Germline CDR1 reads LNHDA; CDR2 reads SQIVND (reference sequence).

This chain uses TRBV14 with TRBJ1-1, with D unresolved. Trimming took off 2 bases at V and 0 bases at J, with 22 bases between the two ends. This CDR3 has 19 residues. CDR1 SGHDN and CDR2 FVKESK come from the germline V gene. The CDR3 region is CASSQSRTYGESVNTEAFF. In nucleotides, the CDR3 is TGTGCCAGCAGCCAATCACGGACCTATGGGGAGTCAGTGAACACTGAAGCTTTCTTT. The full variable domain, rest sourced from reference TRBV14 and TRBJ1-1, is EAGVTQFPSHSVIEKGQTVTLRCDPISGHDNLYWYRRVMGKEIKFLLHFVKESKQDESGMPNNRFLAERTGGTYSTLKVQPAELEDSGVYFCASSQSRTYGESVNTEAFFGQGTRLTVV.

The J gene is TRBJ1-2, the V gene TRBV19; no clear D gene. The CDR3 has 15 amino acids. V was clipped by 6 bases and J by 6 bases, with 20 bases between them. Germline V gives CDR1 LNHDA, CDR2 SQIVND (reference sequence). CDR3 in DNA: TGTGCCAGTAGGCCCTTGAGGGTGGTTCCTAATGGCTACACCTTC. As protein: CASRPLRVVPNGYTF.